This is a list of T cell receptor beta chains from one sample in a study of blood T cell repertoires in COVID-19. Sequencing was performed with immunoSEQ multiplex PCR; in TCRdb, only in-frame clones are kept and a portion is missing. There are over 80,000 clones in the sample; approximately 86% occur only once, and 0.95% to 1.5% lies in the top ten. The sequencing sample was made of peripheral blood. Source of these receptors: a man aged 80 or over with active or convalescent COVID-19. CDR3s include the opening cysteine and the closing phenylalanine or tryptophan. D genes are given only for firm matches. Size values are once, few and many counts, or a class for expanded clones, and some rows have none.

d_call: TRBD1; v_call: TRBV19; clone_size: NA; j_call: TRBJ1-5; cdr3_nt: TGTGCCAGTAGTAGTACAGGGGTCGCAAAGCCCCAGCATTTT; cdr3_aa: CASSSTGVAKPQHF
d_call: NA; v_call: TRBV19; clone_size: NA; j_call: TRBJ1-5; cdr3_nt: TGTGCCAGTAGTACCGACAGGAATCAGCCCCAGCATTTT; cdr3_aa: CASSTDRNQPQHF
d_call: NA; v_call: TRBV5-6; clone_size: NA; j_call: TRBJ1-5; cdr3_nt: TGTGCCAGCAGCTTGATGGGACTTAGCAATCAGCCCCAGCATTTT; cdr3_aa: CASSLMGLSNQPQHF
d_call: TRBD1; v_call: TRBV27; clone_size: NA; j_call: TRBJ1-2; cdr3_nt: TGTGCCAGCAGTTTACGTTGGGACAGGGACGACTATGGCTACACCTTC; cdr3_aa: CASSLRWDRDDYGYTF
d_call: NA; v_call: TRBV6-2/TRBV6-3; clone_size: NA; j_call: TRBJ1-5; cdr3_nt: TGTGCCAGCAGTTACTTCTCGCGGTCTAGCAATCAGCCCCAGCATTTT; cdr3_aa: CASSYFSRSSNQPQHF
d_call: NA; v_call: TRBV24-1; clone_size: NA; j_call: TRBJ1-2; cdr3_nt: TGTGCCACCAGCACGGGAGCTAACTATGGCTACACCTTC; cdr3_aa: CATSTGANYGYTF
d_call: NA; v_call: TRBV7-9; clone_size: NA; j_call: TRBJ2-7; cdr3_nt: TGTGCCAGCAGCCCGGAGGTATACGAGCAGTACTTC; cdr3_aa: CASSPEVYEQYF
d_call: NA; v_call: TRBV4-1; clone_size: NA; j_call: TRBJ2-3; cdr3_nt: TGCGCCAGCAGCCAAGATCTCACGGGAGTGGCAGATACGCAGTATTTT; cdr3_aa: CASSQDLTGVADTQYF
d_call: NA; v_call: TRBV5-5; clone_size: few; j_call: TRBJ1-5; cdr3_nt: TGTGCCAGCAGCTTGGGGCGGGGTGGGAGCAATCAGCCCCAGCATTTT; cdr3_aa: CASSLGRGGSNQPQHF
d_call: TRBD1; v_call: TRBV7-2; clone_size: NA; j_call: TRBJ2-7; cdr3_nt: TGTGCCAGCAGCTTAGTGTTAGGGGGCGCCAGCGCCTACGAGCAGTACTTC; cdr3_aa: CASSLVLGGASAYEQYF
d_call: NA; v_call: TRBV2; clone_size: NA; j_call: TRBJ1-2; cdr3_nt: TGTGCCAGCAGTGAACTGGGAGCTAACTATGGCTACACCTTC; cdr3_aa: CASSELGANYGYTF
d_call: TRBD2; v_call: TRBV7-3; clone_size: NA; j_call: TRBJ2-1; cdr3_nt: TGTGCCAGCAGTCTGCCGGGACTAGCTCATTTGGGCTCGTTCTTC; cdr3_aa: CASSLPGLAHLGSFF
d_call: NA; v_call: TRBV7-2; clone_size: NA; j_call: TRBJ2-1; cdr3_nt: TGTGCCAGCAGCGCGAACAGGGGGGGGCAGTTCTTC; cdr3_aa: CASSANRGGQFF
d_call: NA; v_call: TRBV28; clone_size: NA; j_call: TRBJ1-2; cdr3_nt: TGTGCCAGCAGTTTCTCGGGGATTGATGGCTACACCTTC; cdr3_aa: CASSFSGIDGYTF
d_call: TRBD2; v_call: TRBV7-2; clone_size: once; j_call: TRBJ2-3; cdr3_nt: TGTGCCAGCAGCTCCAGCGGGAGGTTCTCGTATTTT; cdr3_aa: CASSSSGRFSYF
d_call: TRBD1; v_call: TRBV19; clone_size: NA; j_call: TRBJ2-2; cdr3_nt: TGTGCCAGTAGACGTTCAGGGGGCGGCGGCACCGGGGAGCTGTTTTTT; cdr3_aa: CASRRSGGGGTGELFF
d_call: NA; v_call: TRBV7-2; clone_size: NA; j_call: TRBJ2-2; cdr3_nt: TGTGCCAGCAGCTTAGCTGTGACAGCGAACACCGGGGAGCTGTTTTTT; cdr3_aa: CASSLAVTANTGELFF
d_call: TRBD2; v_call: TRBV5-1; clone_size: NA; j_call: TRBJ2-5; cdr3_nt: TGCGCCAGCAGCCCCTCGGGAGGGGACCAAGAGACCCAGTACTTC; cdr3_aa: CASSPSGGDQETQYF
d_call: NA; v_call: TRBV6-2/TRBV6-3; clone_size: NA; j_call: TRBJ2-1; cdr3_nt: TGTGCCAGCAGTTACGAGTTCCGAAATGAGCAGTTCTTC; cdr3_aa: CASSYEFRNEQFF
d_call: TRBD2; v_call: TRBV3-1/TRBV3-2; clone_size: NA; j_call: TRBJ2-2; cdr3_nt: TGTGCCAGCAGCCATTACGGGGGGACTGCGAACACCGGGGAGCTGTTTTTT; cdr3_aa: CASSHYGGTANTGELFF
d_call: NA; v_call: TRBV6-2/TRBV6-3; clone_size: NA; j_call: TRBJ2-6; cdr3_nt: TGTGCCAGCAGTTACGGCAGGTTCTCTGGGGCCAACGTCCTGACTTTC; cdr3_aa: CASSYGRFSGANVLTF
d_call: NA; v_call: TRBV19; clone_size: NA; j_call: TRBJ2-6; cdr3_nt: TGTGCCAGTGAGGATTGGTCTGGGGCCAACGTCCTGACTTTC; cdr3_aa: CASEDWSGANVLTF
d_call: NA; v_call: TRBV7-9; clone_size: NA; j_call: TRBJ2-4; cdr3_nt: TGTGCCAGCAGCTTCCGAGGCGGGCTAGCCAAAAACATTCAGTACTTC; cdr3_aa: CASSFRGGLAKNIQYF
d_call: TRBD2; v_call: TRBV5-5; clone_size: once; j_call: TRBJ2-3; cdr3_nt: TGTGCCAGCAGCTTGGGCGCGGGAGTCATAACAGATACGCAGTATTTT; cdr3_aa: CASSLGAGVITDTQYF
d_call: NA; v_call: TRBV5-1; clone_size: NA; j_call: TRBJ1-4; cdr3_nt: TGCGCCAGCAGCGCCGGGTATGAAAATGAAAAACTGTTTTTT; cdr3_aa: CASSAGYENEKLFF
d_call: TRBD2; v_call: TRBV7-2; clone_size: NA; j_call: TRBJ2-1; cdr3_nt: TGTGCCAGCAGCCCAAGGACTAGCGGGGCCCATAACAATGAGCAGTTCTTC; cdr3_aa: CASSPRTSGAHNNEQFF
d_call: NA; v_call: TRBV30; clone_size: few; j_call: TRBJ2-7; cdr3_nt: TGTGCCGCCGGGAGTCTGTCCTACGAGCAGTACTTC; cdr3_aa: CAAGSLSYEQYF
d_call: NA; v_call: TRBV29-1; clone_size: NA; j_call: TRBJ2-3; cdr3_nt: TGCAGCGTTGAAGGCGCGGGGAGCACAGATACGCAGTATTTT; cdr3_aa: CSVEGAGSTDTQYF
d_call: NA; v_call: TRBV9; clone_size: NA; j_call: TRBJ1-2; cdr3_nt: TGTGCCAGCAGTCAGAGATTGGGCGGCTACACCTTC; cdr3_aa: CASSQRLGGYTF
d_call: NA; v_call: TRBV3-1/TRBV3-2; clone_size: NA; j_call: TRBJ1-6; cdr3_nt: TGTGCCAGCAACCTAGCAGGGGCCGGCTATAATTCACCCCTCCACTTT; cdr3_aa: CASNLAGAGYNSPLHF
d_call: NA; v_call: TRBV3-1/TRBV3-2; clone_size: NA; j_call: TRBJ1-1; cdr3_nt: TGTGCCAGCAGCCAAGCTGTGAACACTGAAGCTTTCTTT; cdr3_aa: CASSQAVNTEAFF
d_call: NA; v_call: TRBV25-1; clone_size: NA; j_call: TRBJ2-5; cdr3_nt: TGTGCCAGCAGTGACCCGCTAGTTGGGGGGGAGACCCAGTACTTC; cdr3_aa: CASSDPLVGGETQYF
d_call: TRBD1; v_call: TRBV4-2; clone_size: NA; j_call: TRBJ2-7; cdr3_nt: TGTGCCAGCAGCCAAGAAAGCAGGGGGATAGGCGAGCAGTACTTC; cdr3_aa: CASSQESRGIGEQYF
d_call: TRBD1; v_call: TRBV7-8; clone_size: NA; j_call: TRBJ1-2; cdr3_nt: TGTGCCAGCAGCCCCTCCGGGACAGTGAACTATGGCTACACCTTC; cdr3_aa: CASSPSGTVNYGYTF
d_call: NA; v_call: TRBV13; clone_size: NA; j_call: TRBJ2-3; cdr3_nt: TGTGCCAGCAGCTCAATATACAGGGTCTCAGATACGCAGTATTTT; cdr3_aa: CASSSIYRVSDTQYF
d_call: NA; v_call: TRBV2; clone_size: NA; j_call: TRBJ1-2; cdr3_nt: TGTGCCAGCAGTGAACAGGCAGGGAACTATGGCTACACCTTC; cdr3_aa: CASSEQAGNYGYTF
d_call: NA; v_call: TRBV9; clone_size: once; j_call: TRBJ2-3; cdr3_nt: TGTGCCAGCAGCCCAGGGGACACCATCCTCACAGATACGCAGTATTTT; cdr3_aa: CASSPGDTILTDTQYF
d_call: NA; v_call: TRBV6-2/TRBV6-3; clone_size: NA; j_call: TRBJ2-5; cdr3_nt: TGTGCCAGCAGTTCAGCTACTCCTAGGGAGACCCAGTACTTC; cdr3_aa: CASSSATPRETQYF
d_call: NA; v_call: TRBV12-5; clone_size: NA; j_call: TRBJ2-5; cdr3_nt: TGTGCTAGTGGACAGGTGGGAGAGACCCAGTACTTC; cdr3_aa: CASGQVGETQYF
d_call: NA; v_call: TRBV7-9; clone_size: NA; j_call: TRBJ1-2; cdr3_nt: TGTGCCAGCAGCCAGGAGGGGAACTATGGCTACACCTTC; cdr3_aa: CASSQEGNYGYTF
d_call: TRBD1; v_call: TRBV6-5; clone_size: NA; j_call: TRBJ1-6; cdr3_nt: TGTGCCAGCAAACCCAGACAGGGGGTTTCACCCCTCCACTTT; cdr3_aa: CASKPRQGVSPLHF
d_call: NA; v_call: TRBV19; clone_size: NA; j_call: TRBJ2-7; cdr3_nt: TGTGCCAGTAGTATAGATCTTAGAGGCATCGAGCAGTACTTC; cdr3_aa: CASSIDLRGIEQYF
d_call: NA; v_call: TRBV9; clone_size: NA; j_call: TRBJ2-1; cdr3_nt: TGTGCCAGCAGCGTGAGCGGGACACACTACAATGAGCAGTTCTTC; cdr3_aa: CASSVSGTHYNEQFF
d_call: NA; v_call: TRBV5-4; clone_size: NA; j_call: TRBJ2-5; cdr3_nt: TGTGCCAGCAGCTTGTCAGGAAGCGAGACCCAGTACTTC; cdr3_aa: CASSLSGSETQYF
d_call: NA; v_call: TRBV4-3; clone_size: NA; j_call: TRBJ2-1; cdr3_nt: TGCGCCAGCAGCCAAGAGCCCACTGAAATCTCCTACAATGAGCAGTTCTTC; cdr3_aa: CASSQEPTEISYNEQFF
d_call: TRBD1; v_call: TRBV4-1; clone_size: NA; j_call: TRBJ1-2; cdr3_nt: TGCGCCAGCAGCCAAGAGGGACAGGGTGGTGGCTACACCTTC; cdr3_aa: CASSQEGQGGGYTF
d_call: NA; v_call: TRBV10-3; clone_size: once; j_call: TRBJ1-2; cdr3_nt: TGTGCCATCAATGAGCCCTCTAGAGATGGCTACACCTTC; cdr3_aa: CAINEPSRDGYTF
d_call: NA; v_call: TRBV19; clone_size: NA; j_call: TRBJ1-5; cdr3_nt: TGTGCCAGTAGTCCAAATAGCAATCAGCCCCAGCATTTT; cdr3_aa: CASSPNSNQPQHF
d_call: NA; v_call: TRBV10-3; clone_size: NA; j_call: TRBJ1-1; cdr3_nt: TGTGCCATCCGCCCTGCGGGAGTGAACACTGAAGCTTTCTTT; cdr3_aa: CAIRPAGVNTEAFF
d_call: NA; v_call: TRBV7-2; clone_size: NA; j_call: TRBJ1-2; cdr3_nt: TGTGCCAGCAGCTTAGTTTGGTCGGGTGGCTACACCTTC; cdr3_aa: CASSLVWSGGYTF
d_call: TRBD2; v_call: TRBV5-5; clone_size: once; j_call: TRBJ2-2; cdr3_nt: TGTGCCAGCCGTAGCGGGAGTGGAACCGGGGAGCTGTTTTTT; cdr3_aa: CASRSGSGTGELFF